Presented here are 5 T cell receptor beta chains from one specimen sequenced in a study of radiation and T cells in renal cell carcinoma. The table came from immunoSEQ multiplex PCR; TCRdb's copy has only in-frame clones and leaves some out. The top ten hold roughly 13% of the sample, which has 160,000 or so clones, roughly 87% seen once. The time point denotes: blood 2 weeks post-SBRT. The treatment: 15 Gy SBRT to primary tumor, nephrectomy 4 weeks later. The input for sequencing was blood, taken from a patient whose treatment included radiotherapy and nephrectomy. The receptors stem from a woman between 45 and 60 years old with renal cell carcinoma.

This rearrangement joins TRBV6-5 to TRBJ1-1, with unresolved D. The CDR3 consists of 14 residues. Germline V gene sequence: CDR1 MNHEY, CDR2 SVGAGI. V was shortened by 2 bases and J by 4 bases, with 11 bases between the two germline ends. DNA for the CDR3: TGTGCCAGCAGTTACCCGGGCCAGCTCACTGAAGCTTTCTTT. It translates to CASSYPGQLTEAFF.

CDR3: CASSWGGQALGYTF. DNA of the CDR3: TGTGCCAGCAGCTGGGGGGGACAGGCGTTGGGCTACACCTTC. The chain combines TRBV5-5 with TRBJ1-2; 8 bases agree with TRBD1. The CDR3 length is 14 residues. Germline CDR1 SGHKS, CDR2 YYEKEE (reference sequence). The ends lost 3 bases at V and 8 bases at J; junction bases unmatched: 9.

The V call is TRBV19, the J call TRBJ2-1, with 7 bases fitting TRBD2. Looked up from germline, CDR1 is LNHDA and CDR2 is SQIVND (reference sequence). J was trimmed by 5 bases and V by 2 bases; bases with no gene match: 6. The CDR3 sequence is 15 residues long. CDR3 nucleotide sequence: TGTGCCAGTAGTATAAGGCTAGCGGCTAACAATGAGCAGTTCTTC. Protein sequence: CASSIRLAANNEQFF.

The gene calls are TRBV18 and TRBJ1-1; no firm D call. CDR3 length: 13 amino acids. From germline, CDR1 is KGHSH and CDR2 LQKENI. The ends were cut back, 3 bases at V and 0 bases at J, with 5 bases in the middle. The CDR3 spells CASSPNVNTEAFF. CDR3 sequence (DNA): TGTGCCAGCTCACCGAACGTGAACACTGAAGCTTTCTTT. Variable domain in full (rest from reference TRBV18 and TRBJ1-1): NAGVMQNPRHLVRRRGQEARLRCSPMKGHSHVYWYRQLPEEGLKFMVYLQKENIIDESGMPKERFSAEFPKEGPSILRIQQVVRGDSAAYFCASSPNVNTEAFFGQGTRLTVV.

The chain couples TRBV7-9 to TRBJ2-3; D possibly corresponds to TRBD1 (5 bases). The CDR3 consists of 14 residues. V lost 5 bases and J lost 4, with 13 bases in between. Germline V gene data show CDR1 as SEHNR and CDR2 as FQNEAQ (reference sequence). CDR3 loop: CASSRAGSADTQYF. The CDR3 DNA reads as TGTGCCAGCAGCCGGGCAGGGTCCGCAGATACGCAGTATTTT. The full variable domain, completed using reference TRBV7-9 and TRBJ2-3, is DTGVSQNPRHKITKRGQNVTFRCDPISEHNRLYWYRQTLGQGPEFLTYFQNEAQLEKSRLLSDRFSAERPKGSFSTLEIQRTEQGDSAMYLCASSRAGSADTQYFGPGTRLTVL.